This entry lists 12 T cell receptor beta chains sequenced from one sample in a study of blood T cell repertoires in COVID-19. Assay: immunoSEQ multiplex PCR; the TCRdb copy retains only in-frame clones and omits some. This sample has roughly 90,000 clones, with around 89% found just once. Sequencing was done on a sample of peripheral blood. The receptors originated from a man aged 45 to 65 with COVID-19, enrolled during active disease.

The CDR3 region has the DNA TGTGCCAGCAGCGTACGGGGGTTTAGTTCACCCCTCCACTTT. Protein: CASSVRGFSSPLHF. This chain links TRBV9 with TRBJ1-6, with D possibly matching TRBD1 (5 bases). The CDR3 runs 14 residues. Trimming left V 1 base short and J 9 bases short, with 11 bases between. Per the germline V gene, CDR1 is SGDLS and CDR2 is YYNGEE. Full variable domain (outside the CDR3, taken from reference TRBV9 and TRBJ1-6): DSGVTQTPKHLITATGQRVTLRCSPRSGDLSVYWYQQSLDQGLQFLIQYYNGEERAKGNILERFSAQQFPDLHSELNLSSLELGDSALYFCASSVRGFSSPLHFGNGTRLTVT.

This clone was picked up a small number of times. V is TRBV6-5 and J is TRBJ2-5; the match to TRBD1 covers 9 bases. The ends lost 7 bases at V and 5 bases at J; junction bases unmatched: 8. Germline-derived CDR1 and CDR2 are MNHEY and SVGAGI. The length of the CDR3 is 14 residues. The CDR3 DNA reads TGTGCCAGCACTCAACAGGGGGCAGGGGAGACCCAGTACTTC. This gives the protein CASTQQGAGETQYF.

The J gene is TRBJ2-7, the V gene TRBV7-9; TRBD1 matches at 8 bases. The CDR3 extends over 14 amino acids. V lost 7 bases and J lost 7; bases outside the gene matches: 12. Germline assignment: CDR1 SEHNR and CDR2 FQNEAQ (reference sequence). As DNA, the CDR3 is TGTGCCAGCACCCCGAGGGACAGGCTGGGTGAGCAGTACTTC. It encodes CASTPRDRLGEQYF.

The chain is built from TRBV28 and TRBJ1-5; perhaps TRBD1 as D (5 bases). V was clipped by 4 bases and J by 3 bases, with 16 bases between them. The CDR3 contains 16 residues. Germline CDR1 is MDHEN and CDR2 is SYDVKM. The DNA of the CDR3 is TGTGCCAGCAGTTCCGCGCAAGGGGCTATCAATCAGCCCCAGCATTTT. This translates into CASSSAQGAINQPQHF.

This clone showed up just once. CDR3 sequence reads: CASSLRTSGVFYEQYF. The CDR3 bases are TGTGCCAGCAGCCTACGGACTAGCGGGGTATTCTACGAGCAGTACTTC. This chain uses TRBV7-2 with TRBJ2-7, with 12 bases that match TRBD2. V gave up 5 bases and J gave up 3 bases; unmatched junction bases: 8. Germline CDR1 reads SGHTA; CDR2 reads FQGNSA. There are 16 residues in the CDR3.

The chain links TRBV5-6 to TRBJ1-2, with 7 bases aligning to TRBD1. The germline gives CDR1 SGHDT, CDR2 YYEEEE. V lost 3 bases to trimming and J lost 8 bases; unmatched junction nucleotides: 19. The CDR3 extends over 17 amino acids. As DNA, the CDR3 is TGTGCCAGCAGCTCAGCCGGACAGGCAGCCCTTTTGAGGGGCTACACCTTC. Translating gives CASSSAGQAALLRGYTF. Using reference TRBV5-6 and TRBJ1-2 for the parts outside the CDR3, the full variable domain is DAGVTQSPTHLIKTRGQQVTLRCSPKSGHDTVSWYQQALGQGPQFIFQYYEEEERQRGNFPDRFSGHQFPNYSSELNVNALLLGDSALYLCASSSAGQAALLRGYTFGSGTRLTVV.

CDR3 sequence (DNA): TGTGCCATCAGGGGGACAGGGGGAACCGGGGAGCTGTTTTTT. It specifies CAIRGTGGTGELFF. The V and J genes are TRBV10-3 and TRBJ2-2; 11 nucleotides align to TRBD1. This CDR3 is built from 14 residues. Unmatched junction bases numbered 2, after V lost 6 bases and J lost 5 bases. Germline V gene data show CDR1 as ENHRY and CDR2 as SYGVKD.

The chain has TRBV6-5 and TRBJ1-2; possible D gene TRBD1, 5 bases. Germline values: CDR1 MNHEY, CDR2 SVGAGI. The length of the CDR3 is 15 residues. V was pared by 6 bases and J by 8 bases, with 22 bases between. In nucleotides, the CDR3 is TGTGCCAGCAGGCTTCTTCCCCAGGGTTCTGGGGGCTACACCTTC. This gives the protein CASRLLPQGSGGYTF.

V gene TRBV27 combines with J gene TRBJ1-1; TRBD1 is a possible D gene (6 bases). Germline V lookup: CDR1 MNHEY, CDR2 SMNVEV (reference sequence). Deletions cut 3 bases from V and 8 bases from J, with 19 bases between. The CDR3 sequence is 15 residues long. This CDR3 is CASSFRLTGSAEAFF. CDR3 sequence (DNA): TGTGCCAGCAGTTTCCGGCTCACAGGGTCCGCCGAAGCTTTCTTT.

The rearrangement uses TRBV6-5 and TRBJ1-5; D perhaps matches TRBD1 (5 bases). There are 14 residues in the CDR3. The ends were cut back, 6 bases at V and 1 base at J, with 10 bases in the middle. CDR1 MNHEY and CDR2 SVGAGI come from the germline V gene. This chain's CDR3 is CASRGGWSNQPQHF. The DNA for the CDR3 is TGTGCCAGCAGGGGGGGGTGGAGCAATCAGCCCCAGCATTTT.

The chain couples TRBV5-1 to TRBJ1-2; possible D gene TRBD1, 5 bases. Deletions cut 0 bases from V and 4 bases from J, with 13 bases between. The CDR3 is made up of 15 amino acids. Germline lookup yields CDR1 SGHRS and CDR2 YFSETQ. This CDR3 is CASSLVKGMSYGYTF. The CDR3 DNA is TGCGCCAGCAGCTTGGTTAAGGGGATGAGCTATGGCTACACCTTC. The full variable domain, its missing parts supplied by reference TRBV5-1 and TRBJ1-2, is KAGVTQTPRYLIKTRGQQVTLSCSPISGHRSVSWYQQTPGQGLQFLFEYFSETQRNKGNFPGRFSGRQFSNSRSEMNVSTLELGDSALYLCASSLVKGMSYGYTFGSGTRLTVV.

V gene TRBV30 combines with J gene TRBJ1-4, with 9 positions matching TRBD1. The trim removed 0 bases at V and 8 bases at J, leaving 10 bases unmatched. The CDR3 loop spans 16 amino acids. Germline lookup yields CDR1 GTSNPN and CDR2 SVGIG (reference sequence). DNA for the CDR3: TGTGCCTGGAGTGTAAGCCCGGGACAGGGAGGGGAAAAACTGTTTTTT. Its protein product is CAWSVSPGQGGEKLFF.